This TCR beta chain originates from a study of siplizumab effects on memory and regulatory T cells (dated by TCRdb to the late 2010s). Regarding the study in general: The study examined how the anti-CD2 antibody siplizumab affects alloreactive T-cell subsets in allogeneic mixed lymphocyte reactions built from human PBMCs.

With regard to this clone: Its cognate antigen has yet to be identified. No base quality information exists; no much larger clone differs at one position.

What the research found in general, with its limitations: Roughly 80-97% of proliferating CD4+ or CD8+ clones could not be assigned a naive or memory phenotype. Sequences below about 10^-5 frequency were poorly captured, so only a minor fraction of alloreactive clones could be mapped to unstimulated subsets. Unstimulated naive T cells appeared to be more diverse than memory T cells, and naive cells seemed to make a substantial contribution to the alloresponse. The cumulative frequency of alloreactive sequences traceable to unstimulated CD4+ memory T cells was significantly reduced by siplizumab. Whether proliferating Tregs from siplizumab cultures were suppressive was not functionally confirmed. Among mappable alloreactive CD4+ clones, the Treg-derived fraction averaged around 69% with siplizumab versus 25% to 30% in control reactions.

Taken from the germline V gene, the CDR1 and CDR2 loops are SGDLS and YYNGEE. The CDR3 runs 14 amino acids, cysteine and phenylalanine included. The kept DNA is CDR3 alone, 42 bases in frame from the first base. Relative to germline, V is 4 bases shorter and J is 4 bases shorter, with 14 bases between their ends. Library creation used the immunoSEQ multiplex PCR assay. Roughly 10^5 TCR templates per sample were assayed on the deep sequencing platform. Genomic DNA extracted from sorted T cells was used for TCRbeta CDR3 sequencing. Concerning the study's data processing: Clonal analysis of TCRbeta CDR3 data was done in the R programming language. Unstimulated samples were compared with post-reaction CFSE-low samples to define alloreactive CD4+ and CD8+ clones. Regulatory or non-regulatory origin of alloreactive CD4+ clones was assigned by matching sequences to the sorted unstimulated Treg and non-Treg repertoires. TCRdb provides this immuneACCESS table in a form limited to in-frame rearrangements. Some clones are lacking; in checked studies, under half of them reflect an unresolved V gene, and why the rest are absent is not known. The DNA gave D and trimming, while V, J and clone size come from that table. Within this sample are more than 95,000 clones, with roughly 91% of them counted one time only. The ten largest account for more than 0.3% of the sample.

Sorted unstimulated T cells, along with proliferating T cells recovered from mixed lymphocyte reactions, underwent TCRbeta CDR3 sequencing. Fresh whole blood from roughly ten HLA-typed healthy donors served as the source for isolating PBMCs. The chain was built from TRBV9 and TRBJ1-1, with no confident D gene call. The clonotype originates from a human donor in good health. The sequenced material came from CD4+ T cells sorted from blood. The nucleotide sequence reads as follows: TGTGCCAGCAGCCTCCGGGCCCTGGGCACTGAAGCTTTCTTT. It codes for CASSLRALGTEAFF.